The sample holds a few counts of the clone carrying this T cell receptor (beta chain). What it binds is unknown. This specimen belongs to a study of human T cells and chemical hapten exposure. General study findings and limits: PT1 expanded TCR numbers tracked positively with patch test score. Expanded TCRs created a significantly greater count of big CDR3 similarity clusters than controls did.

Time point: patch test 2, 6 weeks after DPC sensitization. Treatment indicated: therapeutic diphenylcyclopropenone sensitization with weekly scalp DPC. Sample donors consisted of patients with alopecia, aged 18 to 70 years, who were suitable for DPC. TCRdb reanalysed the RACE reads using MiXCR and keeps one entry per CDR3 protein. The repertoire consists of tens of thousands of distinct CDR3 sequences, with more than 9.5% occurring once and the leading ten covering under 2.5%. Germline V gene data show CDR1 as SGHTA and CDR2 as FQGNSA. Trimming shortened V by 2 bases and J by 4 bases, and 14 bases separated the two germline ends. The CDR3 consists of 15 residues.

The sequencing here drew on whole blood, taken in connection with sensitization to the hapten diphenylcyclopropenone (DPC). The chain joins TRBV7-2 to TRBJ1-1; TRBD1 might be the D (5 bases). This sequence was found in a middle-aged man with alopecia areata. Some clones in this sample may be carry-over from other donors' samples. The CDR3 DNA sequence: TGTGCCAGCAGCTTATGGGCAGGGCAGACCACTGAAGCTTTCTTT. Translating gives CASSLWAGQTTEAFF.